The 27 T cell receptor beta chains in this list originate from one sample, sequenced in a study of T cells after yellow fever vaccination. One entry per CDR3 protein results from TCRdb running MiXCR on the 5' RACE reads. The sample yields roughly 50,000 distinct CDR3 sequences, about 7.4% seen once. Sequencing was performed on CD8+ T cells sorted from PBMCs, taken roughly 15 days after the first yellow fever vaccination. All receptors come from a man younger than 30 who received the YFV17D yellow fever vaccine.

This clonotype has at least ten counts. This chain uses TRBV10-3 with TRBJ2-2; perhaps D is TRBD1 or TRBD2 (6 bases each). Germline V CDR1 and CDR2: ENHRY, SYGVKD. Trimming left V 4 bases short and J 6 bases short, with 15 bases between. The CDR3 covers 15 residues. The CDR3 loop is CAISVRGPRPGELFF. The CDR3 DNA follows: TGTGCCATCAGTGTCCGGGGGCCCCGTCCCGGGGAGCTGTTTTTT.

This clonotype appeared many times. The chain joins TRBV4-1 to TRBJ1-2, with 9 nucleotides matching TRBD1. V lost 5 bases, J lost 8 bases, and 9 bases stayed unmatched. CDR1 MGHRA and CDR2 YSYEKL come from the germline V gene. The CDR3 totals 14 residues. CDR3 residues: CASSTRTGVEGYTF. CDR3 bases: TGCGCCAGCAGCACCCGGACAGGGGTGGAAGGCTACACCTTC.

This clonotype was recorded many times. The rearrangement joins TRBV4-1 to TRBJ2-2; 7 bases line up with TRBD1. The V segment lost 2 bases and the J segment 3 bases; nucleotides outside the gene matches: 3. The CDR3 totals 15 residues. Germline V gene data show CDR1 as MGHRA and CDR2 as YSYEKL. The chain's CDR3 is CASSQQQGYTGELFF. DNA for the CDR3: TGCGCCAGCAGCCAACAACAGGGGTACACCGGGGAGCTGTTTTTT.

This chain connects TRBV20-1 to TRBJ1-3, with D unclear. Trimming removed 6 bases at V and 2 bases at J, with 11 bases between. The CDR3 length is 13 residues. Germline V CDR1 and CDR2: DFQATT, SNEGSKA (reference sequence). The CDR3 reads CSALDGPGNTIYF. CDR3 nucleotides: TGCAGTGCGCTGGACGGGCCTGGAAACACCATATATTTT.

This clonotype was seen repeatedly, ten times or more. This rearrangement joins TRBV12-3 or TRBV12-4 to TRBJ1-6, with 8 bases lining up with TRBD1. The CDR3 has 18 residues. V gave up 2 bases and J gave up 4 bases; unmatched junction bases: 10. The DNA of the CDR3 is TGTGCCAGCAGTTTAAGGACAGGGTGGCACTTTTATAATTCACCCCTCCACTTT. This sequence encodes CASSLRTGWHFYNSPLHF.

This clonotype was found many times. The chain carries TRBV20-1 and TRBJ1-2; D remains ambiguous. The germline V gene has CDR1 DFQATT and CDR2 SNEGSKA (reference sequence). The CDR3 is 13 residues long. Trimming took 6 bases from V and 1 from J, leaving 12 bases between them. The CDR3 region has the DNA TGCAGTGCAACCCACAAACTTAACTATGGCTACACCTTC. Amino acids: CSATHKLNYGYTF.

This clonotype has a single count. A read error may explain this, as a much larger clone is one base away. The CDR3 loop reads CASSQPGQGVAEIQYF. Here the CDR3 DNA reads TGCGCCAGCAGCCAACCGGGACAGGGGGTTGCAGAGATCCAGTACTTC. The chain recombines TRBV4-1 with TRBJ2-5, with TRBD1 identical over 11 bases. The V gene's germline CDR1 is MGHRA and CDR2 YSYEKL. The CDR3 runs to 16 residues.

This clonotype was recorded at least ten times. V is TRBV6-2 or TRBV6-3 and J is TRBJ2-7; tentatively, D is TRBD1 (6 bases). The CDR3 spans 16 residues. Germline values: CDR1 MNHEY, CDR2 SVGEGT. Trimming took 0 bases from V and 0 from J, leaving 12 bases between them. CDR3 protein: CASSYSLQGFSYEQYF. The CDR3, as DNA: TGTGCCAGCAGTTACTCTTTACAGGGATTCTCCTACGAGCAGTACTTC.

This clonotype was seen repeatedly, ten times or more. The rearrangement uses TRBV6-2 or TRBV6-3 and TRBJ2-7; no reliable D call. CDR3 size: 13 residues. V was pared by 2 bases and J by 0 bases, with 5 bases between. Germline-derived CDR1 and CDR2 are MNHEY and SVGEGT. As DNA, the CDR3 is TGTGCCAGCAGTTACACCCTCTCCTACGAGCAGTACGTC. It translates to CASSYTLSYEQYV.

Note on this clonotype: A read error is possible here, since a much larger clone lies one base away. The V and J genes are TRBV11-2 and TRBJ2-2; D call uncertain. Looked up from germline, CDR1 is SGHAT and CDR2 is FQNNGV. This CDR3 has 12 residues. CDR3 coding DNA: TGTGCCAGCAGCTTCAACACCTGGGAGCTGTTTTTT. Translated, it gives CASSFNTWELFF.

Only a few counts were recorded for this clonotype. The CDR3 sequence: CASSPYNQPQHF. CDR3 nucleotide sequence: TGTGCCAGCAGTCCTTACAATCAGCCCCAGCATTTT. The V call is TRBV12-3 or TRBV12-4, the J call TRBJ1-5; D uncertain. The CDR3 is 12 residues long. The V and J ends lost 5 bases and 3 bases respectively, with 5 bases between them.

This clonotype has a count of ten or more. CDR3 DNA sequence: TGTGCCAGCAGTTTAGTTAACATGAACACTGAAGCTTTCTTT. It specifies CASSLVNMNTEAFF. V usage is TRBV12-3 or TRBV12-4 and J usage is TRBJ1-1, with unresolved D. The CDR3 runs to 14 residues. V lost 1 base, J lost 0 bases, and 6 bases lay in between.

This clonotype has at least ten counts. CDR3 amino acids: CASTLAGGFDEQFF. The DNA of the CDR3 is TGTGCCAGCACCCTGGCCGGTGGGTTTGATGAGCAGTTCTTC. The V and J genes are TRBV7-6 and TRBJ2-1; no definite D call. Trimming cost V 7 bases and J 8 bases, with 18 bases left between them. Germline CDR1 SGHVS, CDR2 FNYEAQ. This CDR3 spans 14 amino acids.

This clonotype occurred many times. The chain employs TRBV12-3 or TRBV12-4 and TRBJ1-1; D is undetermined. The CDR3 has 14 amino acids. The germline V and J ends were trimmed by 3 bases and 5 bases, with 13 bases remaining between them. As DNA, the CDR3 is TGTGCCAGCAGTTTGGAGTTAGTGCTAACTGAAGCTTTCTTT. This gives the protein CASSLELVLTEAFF.

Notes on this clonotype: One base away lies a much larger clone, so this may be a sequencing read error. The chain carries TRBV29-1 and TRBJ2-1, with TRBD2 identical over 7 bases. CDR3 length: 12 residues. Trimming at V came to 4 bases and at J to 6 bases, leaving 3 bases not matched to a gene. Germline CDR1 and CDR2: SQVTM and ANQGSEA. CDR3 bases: TGCAGCGTTGGCGGGGGTCTCAATGAGCAGTTCTTC. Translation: CSVGGGLNEQFF.

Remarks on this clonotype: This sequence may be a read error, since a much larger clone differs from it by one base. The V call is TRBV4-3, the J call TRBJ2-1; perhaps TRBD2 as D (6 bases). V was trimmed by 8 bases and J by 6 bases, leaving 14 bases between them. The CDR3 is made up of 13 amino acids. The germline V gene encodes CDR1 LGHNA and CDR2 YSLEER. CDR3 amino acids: CASRRGSGNEQFF. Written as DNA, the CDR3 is TGCGCCAGCCGCCGGGGTAGCGGCAATGAGCAGTTCTTC.

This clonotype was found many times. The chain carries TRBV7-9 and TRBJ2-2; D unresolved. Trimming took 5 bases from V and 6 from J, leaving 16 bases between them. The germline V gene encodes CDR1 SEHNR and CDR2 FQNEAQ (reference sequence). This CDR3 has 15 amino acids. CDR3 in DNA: TGTGCCAGCAGCCAGGCCCCGTCGGACCCCGGGGAGCTGTTTTTT. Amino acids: CASSQAPSDPGELFF. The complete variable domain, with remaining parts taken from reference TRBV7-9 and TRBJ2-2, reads DTGVSQNPRHKITKRGQNVTFRCDPISEHNRLYWYRQTLGQGPEFLTYFQNEAQLEKSRLLSDRFSAERPKGSFSTLEIQRTEQGDSAMYLCASSQAPSDPGELFFGEGSRLTVL.

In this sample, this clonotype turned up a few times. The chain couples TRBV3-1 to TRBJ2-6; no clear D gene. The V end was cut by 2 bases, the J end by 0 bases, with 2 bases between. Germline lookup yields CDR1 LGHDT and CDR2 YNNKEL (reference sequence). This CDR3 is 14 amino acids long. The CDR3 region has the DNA TGTGCCAGCAGCCAACTCTCTGGGGCCAACGTCCTGACTTTC. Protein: CASSQLSGANVLTF. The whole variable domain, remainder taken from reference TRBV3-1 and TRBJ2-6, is DTAVSQTPKYLVTQMGNDKSIKCEQNLGHDTMYWYKQDSKKFLKIMFSYNNKELIINETVPNRFSPKSPDKAHLNLHINSLELGDSAVYFCASSQLSGANVLTFGAGSRLTVL.

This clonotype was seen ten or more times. The CDR3 protein is CSAEEQRGAHYEQYV. In DNA, the CDR3 is TGCAGTGCGGAGGAGCAGCGGGGGGCACATTACGAGCAGTACGTC. The chain employs TRBV20-1 and TRBJ2-7, with 9 bases that match TRBD2. V lost 6 bases and J lost 4; bases outside the gene matches: 13. The V gene's germline CDR1 is DFQATT and CDR2 SNEGSKA (reference sequence). CDR3 size: 15 residues.

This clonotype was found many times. CDR3: CASSQGTPQVWGAGANVLTF. For the CDR3, the DNA is TGCGCCAGCAGCCAAGGTACCCCTCAAGTGTGGGGGGCCGGGGCCAACGTCCTGACTTTC. The rearrangement uses TRBV4-3 and TRBJ2-6; D might be TRBD1 or TRBD2, each matching 6 bases. There are 20 residues in the CDR3. Germline loops: CDR1 LGHNA, CDR2 YSLEER. Trimming left V 1 base short and J 4 bases short, with 23 bases between.

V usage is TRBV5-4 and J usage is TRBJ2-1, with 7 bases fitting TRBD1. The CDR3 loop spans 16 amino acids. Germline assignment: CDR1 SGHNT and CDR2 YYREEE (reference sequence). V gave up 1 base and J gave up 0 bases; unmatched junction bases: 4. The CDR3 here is CASSLTGADSYNEQFF. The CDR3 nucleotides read TGTGCCAGCAGCTTGACAGGGGCGGACTCCTACAATGAGCAGTTCTTC.

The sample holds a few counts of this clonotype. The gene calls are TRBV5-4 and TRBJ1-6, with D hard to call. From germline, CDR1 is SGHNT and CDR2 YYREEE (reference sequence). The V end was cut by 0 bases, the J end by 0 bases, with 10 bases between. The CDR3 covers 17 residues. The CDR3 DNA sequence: TGTGCCAGCAGCTTGGAAGGAGGGCTCTCCTATAATTCACCCCTCCACTTT. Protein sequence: CASSLEGGLSYNSPLHF.

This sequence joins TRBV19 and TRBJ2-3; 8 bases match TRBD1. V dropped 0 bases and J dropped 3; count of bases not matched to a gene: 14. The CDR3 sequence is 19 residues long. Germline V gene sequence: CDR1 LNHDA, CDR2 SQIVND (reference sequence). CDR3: CASSIDLMDRERQTDTQYF. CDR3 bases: TGTGCCAGTAGTATAGATCTGATGGACAGGGAGAGACAGACAGATACGCAGTATTTT.

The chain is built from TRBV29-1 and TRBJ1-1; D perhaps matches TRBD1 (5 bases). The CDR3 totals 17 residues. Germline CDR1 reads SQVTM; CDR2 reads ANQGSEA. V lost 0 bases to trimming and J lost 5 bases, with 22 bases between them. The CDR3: CSVEEWDPPTGITEAFF. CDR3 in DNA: TGCAGCGTTGAAGAGTGGGACCCCCCCACGGGGATAACTGAAGCTTTCTTT.

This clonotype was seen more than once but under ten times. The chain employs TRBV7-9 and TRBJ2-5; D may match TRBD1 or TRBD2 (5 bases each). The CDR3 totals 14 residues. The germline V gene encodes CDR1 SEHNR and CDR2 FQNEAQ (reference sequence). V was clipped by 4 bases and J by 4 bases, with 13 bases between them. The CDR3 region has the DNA TGTGCCAGCAGCTCCAGAGGGGTCCGAGAGACCCAGTACTTC. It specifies CASSSRGVRETQYF.

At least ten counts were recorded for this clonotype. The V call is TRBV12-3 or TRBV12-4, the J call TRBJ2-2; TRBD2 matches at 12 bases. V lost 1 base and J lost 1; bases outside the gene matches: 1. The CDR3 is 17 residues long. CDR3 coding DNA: TGTGCCAGCAGTTTAGGACTAGCGGGGGAGAACACCGGGGAGCTGTTTTTT. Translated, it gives CASSLGLAGENTGELFF.

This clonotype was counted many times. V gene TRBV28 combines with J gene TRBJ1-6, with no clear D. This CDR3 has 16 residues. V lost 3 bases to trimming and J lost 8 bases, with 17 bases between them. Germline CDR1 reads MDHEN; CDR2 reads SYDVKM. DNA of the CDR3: TGTGCCAGCAGTTTGCCCCTCGTTCGTAGAGATTCACCCCTCCACTTT. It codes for CASSLPLVRRDSPLHF.